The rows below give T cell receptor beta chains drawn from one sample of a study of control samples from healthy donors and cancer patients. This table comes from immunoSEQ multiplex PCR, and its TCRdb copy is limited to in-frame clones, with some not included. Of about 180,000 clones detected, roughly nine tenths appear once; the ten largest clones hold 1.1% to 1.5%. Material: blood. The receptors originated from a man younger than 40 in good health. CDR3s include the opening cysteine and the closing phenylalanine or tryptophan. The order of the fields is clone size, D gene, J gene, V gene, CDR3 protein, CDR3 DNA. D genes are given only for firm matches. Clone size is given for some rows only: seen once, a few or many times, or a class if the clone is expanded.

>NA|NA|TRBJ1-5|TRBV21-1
CASSNLGQYSNQPQHF
TGTGCCAGCAGCAACCTCGGACAGTATAGCAATCAGCCCCAGCATTTT
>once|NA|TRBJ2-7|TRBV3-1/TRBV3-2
CASSPPSYEQYF
TGTGCCAGCAGCCCCCCCTCCTACGAGCAGTACTTC
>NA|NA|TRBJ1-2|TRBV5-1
CASSIASANYGYTF
TGCGCCAGCAGCATCGCCAGCGCTAACTATGGCTACACCTTC
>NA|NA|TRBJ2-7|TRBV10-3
CAISLDGSSYEQYF
TGTGCCATCAGCTTGGACGGTAGCTCCTACGAGCAGTACTTC
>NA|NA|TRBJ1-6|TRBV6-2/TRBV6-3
CASSLGRVDSPLHF
TGTGCCAGCAGTTTGGGTAGGGTGGATTCACCCCTCCACTTT
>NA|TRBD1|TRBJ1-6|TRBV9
CASSVDGDRANSPLHF
TGTGCCAGCAGCGTAGACGGCGACAGGGCGAATTCACCCCTCCACTTT
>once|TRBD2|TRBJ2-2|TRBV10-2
CASRSSGGAGELFF
TGCGCCAGCAGGTCTAGCGGGGGGGCCGGGGAGCTGTTTTTT
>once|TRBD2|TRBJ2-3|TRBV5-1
CASSPGLAGTDTQYF
TGCGCCAGCAGCCCGGGACTAGCGGGCACAGATACGCAGTATTTT
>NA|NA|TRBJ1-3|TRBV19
CATRRGGGNTIYF
TGTGCCACCCGTCGGGGAGGTGGAAACACCATATATTTT
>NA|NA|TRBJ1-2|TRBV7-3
CASSLTPAYGYTF
TGTGCCAGCAGCTTAACTCCAGCCTATGGCTACACCTTC
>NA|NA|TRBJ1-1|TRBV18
CASSLLLDTEAFF
TGTGCCAGCTCACTCCTGCTGGACACTGAAGCTTTCTTT
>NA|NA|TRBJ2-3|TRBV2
CASSVRRVGDTQYF
TGTGCCAGCAGTGTCCGGAGGGTTGGAGATACGCAGTATTTT
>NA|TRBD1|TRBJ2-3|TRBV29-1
CSVEEGTASLGTQYF
TGCAGCGTTGAAGAAGGGACAGCCTCCCTTGGTACGCAGTATTTT
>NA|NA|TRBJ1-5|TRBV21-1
CASSGGRWYQPQHF
TGTGCCAGCAGTGGAGGCAGATGGTATCAGCCCCAGCATTTT
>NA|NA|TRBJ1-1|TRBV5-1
CASSPGGTELEAFF
TGCGCCAGCAGCCCCGGAGGTACGGAACTTGAAGCTTTCTTT
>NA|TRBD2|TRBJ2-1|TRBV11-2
CASSLGASGKDNEQFF
TGTGCCAGCAGCTTAGGGGCTAGCGGAAAAGACAATGAGCAGTTCTTC
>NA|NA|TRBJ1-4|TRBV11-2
CASRVNRFNEKLFF
TGTGCCAGCAGGGTTAACAGGTTTAATGAAAAACTGTTTTTT
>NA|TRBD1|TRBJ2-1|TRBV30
CAWSREGIRDRGHNEQFF
TGTGCCTGGAGTAGAGAGGGGATCCGGGACAGGGGCCACAATGAGCAGTTCTTC
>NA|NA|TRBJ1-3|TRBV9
CASSLDSFSGNTIYF
TGTGCCAGCAGCCTAGACAGTTTCTCTGGAAACACCATATATTTT
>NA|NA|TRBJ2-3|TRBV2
CASSDQGGGFSTDTQYF
TGTGCCAGCAGTGACCAGGGGGGGGGCTTTAGCACAGATACGCAGTATTTT
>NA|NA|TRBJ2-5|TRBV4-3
CASSPQGRVEETQYF
TGCGCCAGCAGCCCCCAGGGCAGGGTGGAGGAGACCCAGTACTTC
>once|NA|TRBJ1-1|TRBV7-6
CASSLGEMNTEAFF
TGTGCCAGCAGCTTAGGGGAGATGAACACTGAAGCTTTCTTT
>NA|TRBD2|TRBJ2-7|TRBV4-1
CASSQGTSGKTYEQYF
TGCGCCAGCAGCCAAGGGACTAGCGGGAAGACCTACGAGCAGTACTTC
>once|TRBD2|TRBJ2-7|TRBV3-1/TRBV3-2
CASSQAGSGGLLEQYF
TGTGCCAGCAGCCAAGCGGGTAGCGGGGGATTGCTCGAGCAGTACTTC
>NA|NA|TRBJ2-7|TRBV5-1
CASSLAIGLSYEQYF
TGCGCCAGCAGCTTGGCCATTGGTCTCTCATATGAGCAGTACTTC
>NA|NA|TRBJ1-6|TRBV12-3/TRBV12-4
CASSFTGSPLHF
TGTGCCAGCAGTTTCACAGGGTCACCCCTCCACTTT
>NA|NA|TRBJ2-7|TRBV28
CASSFGGGQEAPRDYEQYF
TGTGCCAGCAGTTTTGGTGGCGGCCAAGAAGCCCCCAGAGACTACGAGCAGTACTTC
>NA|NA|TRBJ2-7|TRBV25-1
CASSVPGSLNEQYF
TGTGCCAGCAGTGTGCCAGGGAGTTTAAACGAGCAGTACTTC
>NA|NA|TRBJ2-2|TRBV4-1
CASSLAGASTGELFF
TGCGCCAGCAGCCTGGCAGGGGCGAGCACCGGGGAGCTGTTTTTT
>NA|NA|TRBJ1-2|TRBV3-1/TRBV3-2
CASSQEGQGLGGYTF
TGTGCCAGCAGCCAAGAGGGTCAGGGATTAGGGGGCTACACCTTC
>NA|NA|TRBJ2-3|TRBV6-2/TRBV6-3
CASSYSSLTSASTDTQYF
TGTGCCAGCAGTTACTCGTCCCTGACTAGTGCTAGCACAGATACGCAGTATTTT
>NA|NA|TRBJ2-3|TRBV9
CASSVGEDTQYF
TGTGCCAGCAGCGTAGGTGAGGATACGCAGTATTTT